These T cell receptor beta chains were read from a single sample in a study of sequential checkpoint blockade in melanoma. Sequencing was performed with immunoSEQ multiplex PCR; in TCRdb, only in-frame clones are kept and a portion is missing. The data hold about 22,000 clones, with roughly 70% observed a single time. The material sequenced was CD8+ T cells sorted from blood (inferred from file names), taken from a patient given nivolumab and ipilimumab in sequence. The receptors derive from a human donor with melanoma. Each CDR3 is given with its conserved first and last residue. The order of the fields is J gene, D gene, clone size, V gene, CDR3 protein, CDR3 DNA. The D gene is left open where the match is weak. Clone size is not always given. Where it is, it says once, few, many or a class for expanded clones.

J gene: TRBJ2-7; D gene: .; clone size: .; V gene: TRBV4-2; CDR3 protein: CASSLGGPGSYEQYF; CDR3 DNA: TGTGCCAGCAGCTTAGGAGGGCCGGGGAGCTACGAGCAGTACTTC
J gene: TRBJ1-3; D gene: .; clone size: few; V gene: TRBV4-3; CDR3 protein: CASSQGGSKRRTGNTIYF; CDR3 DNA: TGCGCCAGCAGCCAAGGCGGGTCGAAAAGAAGAACTGGAAACACCATATATTTT
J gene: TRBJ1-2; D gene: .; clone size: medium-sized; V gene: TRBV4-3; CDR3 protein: CASSQDSFRPGGAYGYTF; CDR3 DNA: TGCGCCAGCAGCCAAGATTCATTTCGACCGGGAGGGGCCTATGGCTACACCTTC
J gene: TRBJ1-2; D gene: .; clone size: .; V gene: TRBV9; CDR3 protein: CASSTTDFGGYGYTF; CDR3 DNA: TGTGCCAGCAGCACCACGGACTTCGGTGGGTATGGCTACACCTTC
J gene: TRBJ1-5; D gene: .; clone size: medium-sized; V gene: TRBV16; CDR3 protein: CASSQTGGGNQPQHF; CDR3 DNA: TGTGCCAGCAGCCAAACAGGAGGGGGCAATCAGCCCCAGCATTTT
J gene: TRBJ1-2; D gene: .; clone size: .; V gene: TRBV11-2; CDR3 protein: CASSFYSGDNYGYTF; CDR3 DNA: TGTGCCAGCAGCTTTTACTCCGGGGATAACTATGGCTACACCTTC
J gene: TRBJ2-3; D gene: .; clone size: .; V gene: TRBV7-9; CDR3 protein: CASHRVGSDTQYF; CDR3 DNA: TGTGCCAGCCACAGGGTAGGGTCAGATACGCAGTATTTT
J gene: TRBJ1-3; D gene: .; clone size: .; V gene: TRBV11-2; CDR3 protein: CASSGGLGNTIYF; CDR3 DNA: TGTGCCAGCAGCGGAGGGCTTGGAAACACCATATATTTT
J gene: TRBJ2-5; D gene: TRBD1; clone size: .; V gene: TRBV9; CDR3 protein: CASRAGGEETQYF; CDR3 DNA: TGTGCCAGCAGAGCAGGGGGAGAAGAGACCCAGTACTTC
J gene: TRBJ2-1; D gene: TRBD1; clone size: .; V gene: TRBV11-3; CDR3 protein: CASSLRDSRNEQFF; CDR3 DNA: TGTGCCAGCAGCTTAAGGGACAGTCGGAATGAGCAGTTCTTC
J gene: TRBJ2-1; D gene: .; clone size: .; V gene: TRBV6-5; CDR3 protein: CASSYSSTDEQFF; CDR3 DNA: TGTGCCAGCAGTTATTCTAGCACGGATGAGCAGTTCTTC
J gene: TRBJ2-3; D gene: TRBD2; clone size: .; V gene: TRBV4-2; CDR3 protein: CASSRPESGGYTDTQYF; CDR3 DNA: TGTGCCAGCAGCCGCCCTGAGAGCGGGGGATACACAGATACGCAGTATTTT
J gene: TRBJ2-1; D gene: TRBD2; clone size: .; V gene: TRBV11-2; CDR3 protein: CASSTGTSGHNEQFF; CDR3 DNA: TGTGCCAGCAGTACCGGGACTAGCGGTCACAATGAGCAGTTCTTC
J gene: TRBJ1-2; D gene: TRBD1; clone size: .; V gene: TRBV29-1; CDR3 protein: CSVTGGKDYGYTF; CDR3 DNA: TGCAGCGTTACAGGGGGAAAGGACTATGGCTACACCTTC
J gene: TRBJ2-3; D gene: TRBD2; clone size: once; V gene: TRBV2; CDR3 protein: CASSPGLTSLTDTQYF; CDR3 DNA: TGTGCCAGCAGCCCCGGCCTGACTAGCCTGACAGATACGCAGTATTTT
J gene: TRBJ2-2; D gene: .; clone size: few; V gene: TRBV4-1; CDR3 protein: CASSQGETNTGELFF; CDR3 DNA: TGCGCCAGCAGCCAAGGAGAAACTAACACCGGGGAGCTGTTTTTT
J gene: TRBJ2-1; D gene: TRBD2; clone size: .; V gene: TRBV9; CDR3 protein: CASSAWTSADNEQFF; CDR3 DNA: TGTGCCAGCAGCGCCTGGACTAGCGCTGACAATGAGCAGTTCTTC
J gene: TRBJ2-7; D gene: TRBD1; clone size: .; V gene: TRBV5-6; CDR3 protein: CASSATGTGGIYEQYF; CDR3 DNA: TGTGCCAGCAGCGCTACCGGGACAGGGGGTATCTACGAGCAGTACTTC
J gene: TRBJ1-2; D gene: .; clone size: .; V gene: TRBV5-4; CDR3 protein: CASSQFSAGAQGYTF; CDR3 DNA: TGTGCCAGCAGCCAATTTTCGGCGGGGGCGCAGGGCTACACCTTC
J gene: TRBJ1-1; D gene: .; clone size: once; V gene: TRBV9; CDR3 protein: CASSVARNTEAFF; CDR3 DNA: TGTGCCAGCAGCGTAGCTCGGAACACTGAAGCTTTCTTT
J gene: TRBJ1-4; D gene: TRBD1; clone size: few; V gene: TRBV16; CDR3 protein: CASSLGDRVGEKLFF; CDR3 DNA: TGTGCCAGCAGCCTCGGGGACAGGGTAGGGGAAAAACTGTTTTTT
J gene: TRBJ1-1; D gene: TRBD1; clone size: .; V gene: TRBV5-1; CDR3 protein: CASSLDPTGLKAFF; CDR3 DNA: TGCGCCAGCAGCTTGGACCCGACAGGGCTTAAAGCTTTCTTT
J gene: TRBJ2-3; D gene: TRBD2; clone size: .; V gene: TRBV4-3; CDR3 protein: CASSLVGGASDTQYF; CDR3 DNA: TGCGCCAGCAGCCTAGTCGGGGGGGCCTCAGATACGCAGTATTTT
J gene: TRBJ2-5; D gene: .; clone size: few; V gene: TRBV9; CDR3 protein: CASSVEYEETQYF; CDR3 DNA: TGTGCCAGCAGCGTAGAATATGAAGAGACCCAGTACTTC
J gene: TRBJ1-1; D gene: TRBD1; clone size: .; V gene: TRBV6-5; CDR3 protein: CASSYRTGTVNTEAFF; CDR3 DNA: TGTGCCAGCAGTTACCGAACCGGGACAGTGAACACTGAAGCTTTCTTT
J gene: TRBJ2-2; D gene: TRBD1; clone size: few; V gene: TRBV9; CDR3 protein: CASSSSGGGGELFF; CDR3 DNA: TGTGCCAGCAGTTCCTCAGGGGGCGGCGGGGAGCTGTTTTTT
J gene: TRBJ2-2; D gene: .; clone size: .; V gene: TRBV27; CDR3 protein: CASSLSGVTGELFF; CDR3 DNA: TGTGCCAGCAGTTTGTCAGGGGTCACCGGGGAGCTGTTTTTT
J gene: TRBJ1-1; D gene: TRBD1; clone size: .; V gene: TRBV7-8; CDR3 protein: CASSFAGGTEAFF; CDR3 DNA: TGTGCCAGCAGCTTCGCAGGGGGCACTGAAGCTTTCTTT
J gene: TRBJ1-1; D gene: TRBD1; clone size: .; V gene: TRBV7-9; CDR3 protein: CASSLQGGNTEAFF; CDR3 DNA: TGTGCCAGCAGCTTACAGGGGGGGAACACTGAAGCTTTCTTT
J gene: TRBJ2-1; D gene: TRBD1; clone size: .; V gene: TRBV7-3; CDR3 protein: CASSPGQGASNKFF; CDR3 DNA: TGTGCCAGCAGCCCGGGACAGGGGGCATCAAACAAGTTCTTC
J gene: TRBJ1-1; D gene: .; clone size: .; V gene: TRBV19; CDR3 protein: CASSRGRPQNTEAFFGQVLTEAFF; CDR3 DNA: .
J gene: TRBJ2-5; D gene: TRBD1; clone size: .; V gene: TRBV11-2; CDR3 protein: CASSNTPQGVSSGTQYF; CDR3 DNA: TGTGCCAGCAGCAACACCCCCCAGGGGGTGTCTTCTGGCACCCAGTACTTC
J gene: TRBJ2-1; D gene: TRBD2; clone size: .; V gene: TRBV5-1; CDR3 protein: CASSLVLADYNEQFF; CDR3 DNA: TGCGCCAGCAGCTTGGTGCTAGCGGACTACAATGAGCAGTTCTTC
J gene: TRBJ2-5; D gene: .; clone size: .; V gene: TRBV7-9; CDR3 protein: CASSLALIGQTQETQYF; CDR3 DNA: TGTGCCAGCAGCTTAGCGCTAATAGGACAGACACAAGAGACCCAGTACTTC
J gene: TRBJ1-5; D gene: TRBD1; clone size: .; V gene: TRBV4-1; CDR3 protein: CASSQVQGADQPQHF; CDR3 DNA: TGCGCCAGCAGCCAAGTTCAGGGGGCGGATCAGCCCCAGCATTTT
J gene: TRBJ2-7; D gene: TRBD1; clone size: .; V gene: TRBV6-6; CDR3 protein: CASRPYSDRDREQYF; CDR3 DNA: TGTGCCAGCAGACCATACTCGGACAGGGATCGGGAGCAGTACTTC
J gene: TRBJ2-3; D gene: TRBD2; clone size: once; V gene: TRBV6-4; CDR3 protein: CASSESSGRDTQYF; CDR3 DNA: TGTGCCAGCAGTGAGTCTAGCGGTAGAGATACGCAGTATTTT
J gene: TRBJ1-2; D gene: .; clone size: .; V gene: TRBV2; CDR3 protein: CASRTGLFTF; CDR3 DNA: TGTGCCAGCAGGACGGGACTTTTCACCTTC
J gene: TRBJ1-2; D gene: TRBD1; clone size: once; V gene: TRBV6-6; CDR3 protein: CASGTGGVDGYTF; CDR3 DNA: TGTGCCAGCGGGACAGGGGGCGTTGATGGCTACACCTTC
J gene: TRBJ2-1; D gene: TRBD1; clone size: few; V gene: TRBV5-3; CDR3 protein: CARSSGQDDEQFF; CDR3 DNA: TGTGCCAGAAGCTCTGGACAGGACGATGAGCAGTTCTTC
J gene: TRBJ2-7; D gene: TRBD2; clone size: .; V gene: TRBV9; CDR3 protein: CASSVDGEGSEEQYF; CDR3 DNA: TGTGCCAGCAGCGTAGATGGGGAGGGTTCGGAGGAGCAGTACTTC
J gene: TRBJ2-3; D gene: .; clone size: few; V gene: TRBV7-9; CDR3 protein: CASRLRMAEQGNTQYF; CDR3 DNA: TGTGCCAGCAGGTTAAGGATGGCGGAGCAGGGGAATACGCAGTATTTT
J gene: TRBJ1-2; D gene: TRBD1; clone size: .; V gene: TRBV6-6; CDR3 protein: CASSSQGGAEGYTF; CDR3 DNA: TGTGCCAGCAGTTCCCAAGGGGGCGCGGAGGGCTACACCTTC
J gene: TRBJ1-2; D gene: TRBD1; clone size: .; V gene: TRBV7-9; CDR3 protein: CASAGGTGGPWGGYTF; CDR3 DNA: TGTGCCAGCGCCGGGGGGACAGGGGGCCCTTGGGGGGGCTACACCTTC
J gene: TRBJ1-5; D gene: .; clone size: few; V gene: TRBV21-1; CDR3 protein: CASNFTVGNQPQHF; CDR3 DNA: TGTGCCAGCAATTTTACAGTGGGCAATCAGCCCCAGCATTTT
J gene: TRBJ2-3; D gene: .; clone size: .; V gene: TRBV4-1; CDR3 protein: CASSRTTGDTQYF; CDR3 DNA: TGCGCCAGCAGCCGAACGACCGGGGATACGCAGTATTTT
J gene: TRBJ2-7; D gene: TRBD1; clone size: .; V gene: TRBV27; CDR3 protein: CASSLHGQVYEQYF; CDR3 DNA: TGTGCCAGCAGTTTACACGGACAGGTCTACGAGCAGTACTTC
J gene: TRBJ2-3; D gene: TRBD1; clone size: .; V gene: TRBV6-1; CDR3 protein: CAISDHTGVGTDTQYF; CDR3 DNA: TGTGCCATCAGTGACCACACAGGGGTGGGGACAGATACGCAGTATTTT
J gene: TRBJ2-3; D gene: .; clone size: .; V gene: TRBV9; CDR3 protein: CASSVYRTRGSTDTQYF; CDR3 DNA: TGTGCCAGCAGTGTGTACAGGACTAGGGGGAGCACAGATACGCAGTATTTT
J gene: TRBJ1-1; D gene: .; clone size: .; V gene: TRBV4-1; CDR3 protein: CASSQDGSEAFF; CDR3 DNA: TGCGCCAGCAGCCAAGACGGGTCTGAAGCTTTCTTT
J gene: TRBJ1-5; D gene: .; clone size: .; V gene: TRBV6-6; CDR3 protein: CASSNPQGLQHF; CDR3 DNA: TGTGCCAGCAGTAATCCCCAGGGCCTCCAGCATTTT
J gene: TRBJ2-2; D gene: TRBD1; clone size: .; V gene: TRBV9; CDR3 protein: CASSVHRSGGSNTGELFF; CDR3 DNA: TGTGCCAGCAGCGTACACCGATCAGGGGGCTCGAACACCGGGGAGCTGTTTTTT
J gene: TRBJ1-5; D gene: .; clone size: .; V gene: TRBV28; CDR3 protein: CASSLDYSSNQPQHF; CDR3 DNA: TGTGCCAGCAGTTTGGACTACTCCAGCAATCAGCCCCAGCATTTT
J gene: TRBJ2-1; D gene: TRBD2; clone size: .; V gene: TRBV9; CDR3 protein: CASSVVSSGVHNEQFF; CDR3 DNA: TGTGCCAGCAGCGTAGTGTCTAGCGGGGTGCACAATGAGCAGTTCTTC
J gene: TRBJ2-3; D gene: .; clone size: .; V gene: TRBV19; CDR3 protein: CASSIWLGAADTQYF; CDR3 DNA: TGTGCCAGTAGTATCTGGCTGGGGGCAGCGGATACGCAGTATTTT
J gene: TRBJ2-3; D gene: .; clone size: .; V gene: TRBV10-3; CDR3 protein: CAISESYTDTQYF; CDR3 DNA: TGTGCCATCAGTGAGTCCTACACAGATACGCAGTATTTT